Included here is one T cell receptor beta chain sequence, with context. Its antigen is as yet unknown. Some clones are missing from TCRdb's copy, which holds only in-frame ones; the method was immunoSEQ multiplex PCR. The table records 45,000 to 65,000 clones, about nine tenths of them present only once. The record originates from a study of cytomegalovirus exposure and HLA in healthy donors. Findings of the study overall: Whilst most TCR sequences proved rare, a subset of public TCRs occurred across many donors. Cytomegalovirus-associated status was assigned to 164 TCR beta chains. With high specificity and sensitivity, the classifier reportedly diagnosed cytomegalovirus status. According to a subsequent analysis, TCR clusters from the first cohort were inclined to appear together in the roughly 120 validation repertoires.

From germline, CDR1 is MNHEY and CDR2 SVGAGI. V dropped 8 bases and J dropped 5 bases, with 12 bases sitting between them. This CDR3 is built from 12 residues. This TCR derives from a man between 18 and 35 years old in good health and CMV-seronegative. V gene TRBV6-5 combines with J gene TRBJ2-5; no definite D call. Sequencing was done on a sample of PBMCs. CDR3 residues: CASRSGRETQYF. The CDR3 DNA is TGTGCCAGCCGGTCCGGTCGGGAGACCCAGTACTTC.